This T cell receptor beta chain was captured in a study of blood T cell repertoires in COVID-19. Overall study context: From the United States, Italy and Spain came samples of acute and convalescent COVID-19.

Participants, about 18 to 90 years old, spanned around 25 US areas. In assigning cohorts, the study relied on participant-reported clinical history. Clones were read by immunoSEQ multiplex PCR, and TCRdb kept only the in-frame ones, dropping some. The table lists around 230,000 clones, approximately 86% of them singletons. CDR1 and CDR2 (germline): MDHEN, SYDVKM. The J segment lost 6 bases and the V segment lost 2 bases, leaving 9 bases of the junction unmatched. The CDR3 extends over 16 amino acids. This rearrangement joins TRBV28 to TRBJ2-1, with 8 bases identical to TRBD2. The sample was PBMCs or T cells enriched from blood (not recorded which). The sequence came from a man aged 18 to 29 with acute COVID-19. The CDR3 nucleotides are TGTGCCAGCAGTTTACCCATAGCGGGATGGCTCAATGAGCAGTTCTTC. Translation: CASSLPIAGWLNEQFF.